The 25 T cell receptor delta chains presented below share a single source sample, sequenced in a study of gamma-delta T cells after stem cell transplantation. TCRdb re-called the RT-PCR reads using CATT. The sample contains about 1,300 delta-chain clones, 5.5% of which appear only once. The sequencing input was gamma-delta T cells. All receptors come from a human donor. It is not recorded whose cells these are; they may come from a transplant donor.

Remarks on this clone: The translation of this DNA and the TCRdb protein of a much larger clone differ at residue 3, probably owing to a read error; the protein shown here is translated from the DNA. This chain joins TRDV2 and TRDJ1; the match to TRDD3 covers 7 bases. Germline-derived CDR1 and CDR2 are GEAIGNYY and EKD. CDR3 length: 15 amino acids. In DNA, the CDR3 is TGTGCCGGTGACACCGTGGGGGGATCAACCGATAAACTCATCTTT. Translated, it gives CAGDTVGGSTDKLIF.

To note about this clone: The protein TCRdb lists belongs to a much larger clone and differs from this DNA's translation at residue 4, which points to a read error; the protein shown is made from the DNA. The rearrangement uses TRDV2 and TRDJ1; 7 bases line up with TRDD3. Germline V gene data show CDR1 as GEAIGNYY and CDR2 as EKD. This CDR3 has 18 amino acids. The CDR3 spells CACGTVGRTLGMTDKLIF. CDR3 in DNA: TGTGCCTGTGGCACCGTTGGCCGCACACTGGGGATGACCGATAAACTCATCTTT.

Only a few counts were recorded for this clone. TCRdb assigns this DNA the protein of a much larger clone, which departs from its translation at residue 11; this likely reflects a read error, and the protein shown comes from translating the DNA. The rearrangement uses TRDV2 and TRDJ3; 12 positions match TRDD3. V gave up 0 bases and J gave up 0 bases; unmatched junction bases: 5. This CDR3 comprises 20 residues. Germline CDR1 is GEAIGNYY and CDR2 is EKD. In DNA form, the CDR3 reads TGTGCCTGTGACACCGTCCTGGGGGATACGGTCTCCTGGGACACCCGACAGATGTTTTTC. It is translated as CACDTVLGDTVSWDTRQMFF.

This clone was seen a few times. The protein given by TCRdb reflects a much larger clone and differs at residue 10 from this DNA's translation, likely from a read error; the protein shown is the DNA's translation. The chain couples TRDV2 to TRDJ3, with 10 nucleotides matching TRDD3. Germline trimming cut 0 bases from V and 0 bases from J; bases unmatched to any gene: 13. This CDR3 contains 22 residues. Germline CDR1 and CDR2: GEAIGNYY and EKD. CDR3 sequence: CACDTLLGDAPEVSWDTRQMFF. CDR3 coding DNA: TGTGCCTGTGACACCCTACTGGGGGATGCCCCGGAGGTCTCCTGGGACACCCGACAGATGTTTTTC.

About this clone itself: TCRdb has a much larger clone's protein, which differs at residue 17 from the translation of this DNA, likely because of a read error; what is shown is the protein translated from the DNA. This rearrangement joins TRDV2 to TRDJ1; TRDD3 matches 9 bases. The CDR3 covers 19 residues. Germline V gene lookup returns CDR1 GEAIGNYY and CDR2 EKD. CDR3 bases: TGTGCCTGTGACACCTTAGGTCTTACTGGGGGAGCCCACACCGATAAACGCATCTTT. Residues: CACDTLGLTGGAHTDKRIF.

By sample fraction, this clone is large (0.1 to 1%). A read error may explain this, as a much larger clone is one base away. The V gene is TRDV2, the J gene TRDJ1, with 9 bases fitting TRDD3. V lost 0 bases and J lost 8; bases outside the gene matches: 21. The germline CDR1 and CDR2 sequences are GEAIGNYY and EKD. The CDR3 totals 19 residues. CDR3 nucleotide sequence: TGTGCCTGTGACACCCTCGGGGCACTGGGGGACTCCCTCGCAGGAAAACTCATCTTT. This encodes CACDTLGALGDSLAGKLIF.

On this clone itself: A far larger clone is just one base off, so this is likely a read error. In the same sample, other DNA sequences code for this CDR3. The V call is TRDV2, the J call TRDJ1; 7 bases are shared with TRDD3. CDR3 length equals 21 residues. The V gene's germline CDR1 is GEAIGNYY and CDR2 EKD. For the CDR3, the DNA is TGTGCCTGCGACACTCTTCAAGTCCTAATGGCTGGGGGCCGTTACACCGATAAACTCATCTTT. This codes for CACDTLQVLMAGGRYTDKLIF.

The chain has TRDV2 and TRDJ3; TRDD3 matches 8 bases. Germline V lookup: CDR1 GEAIGNYY, CDR2 EKD. The CDR3 consists of 19 residues. V lost 0 bases, J lost 2 bases, and 8 bases stayed unmatched. For the CDR3, the DNA is TGTGCCTGTGACACCGCTGGGGGAACGAGCCCCTGGGACACCCGACAGATGTTTTTC. Translated, it gives CACDTAGGTSPWDTRQMFF.

This clone has more than one count but fewer than ten. A far larger clone lies a single base away; this is likely a read error. The identical CDR3 is also encoded by other nucleotide sequences in the sample. The rearrangement links TRDV2 to TRDJ1; no clear D. CDR1 is GEAIGNYY and CDR2 is EKD in the germline V gene. The CDR3 has 17 residues. V shed 1 base and J shed 0 bases, with 17 bases lying between them. CDR3 in DNA: TGTGCCTGTGACACTATAGAAGGCGGGACGCACACCGATAAACTCATCTTT. This encodes CACDTIEGGTHTDKLIF.

In regard to this clone: This DNA's translation and the protein TCRdb lists, from a much larger clone, do not match at residue 15, likely due to a read error; the protein shown is translated from the DNA. The gene calls are TRDV2 and TRDJ1; a possible D gene is TRDD2 (6 bases). The length of the CDR3 is 20 residues. V lost 0 bases to trimming and J lost 4 bases, with 29 bases between them. The germline gives CDR1 GEAIGNYY, CDR2 EKD. CDR3: CACDTVSRGGVPSYIDKLIF. For the CDR3, the DNA is TGTGCCTGTGACACCGTTTCTCGAGGTGGGGTTCCCTCCTACATCGATAAACTCATCTTT.

Turning to this clone: For this DNA, TCRdb reports the protein of a much larger clone, which diverges at residue 5, most likely from a read error; the protein presented here is translated directly from the DNA. In DNA form, the CDR3 reads TGTGCCTGTGACGCCGTTACTGGGGGATACATAAACACCGATAAACTCATCTTT. Its translation is CACDAVTGGYINTDKLIF. The chain has TRDV2 and TRDJ1; 12 bases agree with TRDD3. The CDR3 is 18 residues long. Trimming cost V 3 bases and J 0 bases; bases outside gene matches: 10. CDR1 is GEAIGNYY and CDR2 is EKD in the germline V gene.

As concerns this clone: TCRdb's listed protein matches a much larger clone and diverges from this DNA's translation at residue 6, likely through a read error; the protein shown comes from the DNA. The chain is built from TRDV2 and TRDJ1; 7 nucleotides agree with TRDD3. Germline CDR1 is GEAIGNYY and CDR2 is EKD. CDR3 size: 20 residues. With V trimmed by 0 bases and J by 0 bases, 18 bases remained unmatched. The DNA of the CDR3 is TGTGCCTGTGACACCCCCCGAGGAGGGTATTGGGGGACGTACACCGATAAACTCATCTTT. Translation gives CACDTPRGGYWGTYTDKLIF.

This chain joins TRDV2 and TRDJ1; 13 positions match TRDD3. The J segment lost 1 base and the V segment lost 3 bases, leaving 16 bases of the junction unmatched. The CDR3 is 20 amino acids. In germline, CDR1 is GEAIGNYY, CDR2 EKD. In DNA, the CDR3 is TGTGCCTGTGACGTACTGGGGGATACGGGCCCCCCTCGAGGCACCGATAAACTCATCTTT. Translation gives CACDVLGDTGPPRGTDKLIF.

This clone has a handful of counts. A read error is likely here: a far larger clone is one base away. Distinct nucleotide sequences in the sample also encode this CDR3. CDR3 amino acids: CACDSVLGDTRWDTRQMFF. The CDR3 nucleotides read TGTGCCTGTGACTCCGTACTGGGGGATACGCGATGGGACACCCGACAAATGTTTTTC. This chain links TRDV2 with TRDJ3, with 13 bases lining up with TRDD3. CDR1 GEAIGNYY and CDR2 EKD come from the germline V gene. This CDR3 spans 19 amino acids.

This clone has a handful of counts. The TCRdb record carries a much larger clone's protein, which differs from this DNA's translation at residue 11; a read error is the likely cause, and the protein listed here is the DNA translation. This chain connects TRDV2 to TRDJ1; 7 nucleotides agree with TRDD3. The length of the CDR3 is 17 residues. CDR1 GEAIGNYY and CDR2 EKD come from the germline V gene. V was clipped by 0 bases and J by 9 bases; unmatched bases: 18. The CDR3, as DNA: TGTGCCTGTGACACCTTAAGAAAGCTGGGGGGTGAGGGTGAACTCATCTTT. It specifies CACDTLRKLGGEGELIF.

This clone is labeled medium-sized. The amino acid sequence in TCRdb belongs to a much larger clone and departs from this DNA's translation at residue 7, likely a sequencing read error; the sequence shown is translated from the DNA. The chain uses TRDV1 and TRDJ1; D unclear. V was cut by 5 bases and J by 0 bases, with 16 bases left in between. The CDR3 contains 16 residues. CDR1 TSWWSYY and CDR2 QGS come from the germline V gene. This chain's CDR3 is CALGPQTLFHTDKLIF. The DNA for the CDR3 is TGTGCTCTTGGGCCCCAGACGCTATTTCACACCGATAAACTCATCTTT.

This clone was seen a few times. A read error may be the cause here, since a much bigger clone is one base away. The same CDR3 is also encoded by other DNA sequences in this sample. The chain joins TRDV1 to TRDJ1; 7 bases line up with TRDD2. CDR1 and CDR2 from the germline V gene are TSWWSYY and QGS. The CDR3 runs to 20 residues. CDR3 nucleotides: TGTGCTCTTGGGGAAGGGCAATTCCTACATTATCCAACGCACACCGATAAACTCATCTTC. It yields the protein CALGEGQFLHYPTHTDKLIF.

This chain uses TRDV2 with TRDJ1, with 12 bases matching TRDD3. Germline assignment: CDR1 GEAIGNYY and CDR2 EKD. The trim removed 2 bases at V and 7 bases at J, leaving 4 bases unmatched. The CDR3 extends over 14 amino acids. The CDR3 reads CACDILGDTGKLIF. The CDR3 DNA reads as TGTGCCTGTGACATCCTGGGGGATACGGGTAAACTCATCTTT.

This clone was seen only a few times. The amino acid sequence in TCRdb belongs to a much larger clone and departs from this DNA's translation at residue 7, likely a sequencing read error; the sequence shown is translated from the DNA. This sequence joins TRDV2 and TRDJ3, with unresolved D. With 1 base removed from V and 0 bases from J, the gap between germline ends came to 12 bases. The CDR3 runs 18 residues. The V gene's germline CDR1 is GEAIGNYY and CDR2 EKD. CDR3 coding DNA: TGTGCCTGTGACACAATGAGACCCAGCTCCTGGGACACCCGACAGATGTTTTTC. Protein sequence: CACDTMRPSSWDTRQMFF.

This clone was seen more than once but under ten times. For this DNA, TCRdb reports the protein of a much larger clone, which diverges at residue 5, most likely from a read error; the protein presented here is translated directly from the DNA. This chain links TRDV2 with TRDJ1, with TRDD3 matching over 10 bases. Losses at the gene ends were 3 bases for V and 3 bases for J; bases not matched to a gene: 6. CDR3 length equals 15 residues. In germline, CDR1 is GEAIGNYY, CDR2 EKD. The CDR3 bases are TGTGCCTGTGACGGACTGGGGGATCGGGCCGATAAACTCATCTTT. This encodes CACDGLGDRADKLIF.

Concerning this clone itself: TCRdb has a much larger clone's protein, which differs at residue 4 from the translation of this DNA, likely because of a read error; what is shown is the protein translated from the DNA. This chain connects TRDV2 to TRDJ1; 7 positions agree with TRDD3. This CDR3 has 15 amino acids. Germline V gene sequence: CDR1 GEAIGNYY, CDR2 EKD. The ends lost 5 bases at V and 0 bases at J; junction bases unmatched: 8. The CDR3 nucleotides read TGTGCCTGTGGCCGACTGGGGTACGACACCGATAAACTCATCTTT. It encodes CACGRLGYDTDKLIF.

This clone qualifies as medium-sized. The V and J genes are TRDV2 and TRDJ1, with 8 bases matching TRDD3. Germline V CDR1 and CDR2: GEAIGNYY, EKD. CDR3 length: 17 amino acids. J gave up 1 base and V 1 base, and 10 bases lay outside the gene matches. DNA of the CDR3: TGTGCCTGTGACACAATTGAAGACTGGGGGCGCACCGATAAACTCATCTTT. It encodes CACDTIEDWGRTDKLIF.

This clone was picked up a small number of times. For the CDR3, the DNA is TGTGCCTGTGACGACCTGGGGGCTAGCGATAAACTCATCTTT. Protein product: CACDDLGASDKLIF. The rearrangement links TRDV2 to TRDJ1; 7 bases align to TRDD3. This CDR3 region has 14 residues. Losses at the gene ends were 3 bases for V and 4 bases for J; bases not matched to a gene: 7. Germline V CDR1 and CDR2: GEAIGNYY, EKD.

This clone has more than one count but fewer than ten. TCRdb's entry gives the protein of a much larger clone, which mismatches this DNA's translation at residue 12, likely from a read error; the protein reported here is translated from the DNA. The chain has TRDV2 and TRDJ1; 11 bases match TRDD3. There are 17 residues in the CDR3. Germline CDR1 is GEAIGNYY and CDR2 is EKD. V shed 4 bases, J shed 4 bases, and the junction held 13 bases outside the gene matches. CDR3 DNA: TGTGCCTGTGAGGGCCTCGGTGGGGGATACGCAAGCGATAAACTCATCTTT. Translating it yields CACEGLGGGYASDKLIF.

This clone came up a few times. This probably arose from a read error, given a far larger clone one base away. This sample also contains other DNA sequences that code for the same CDR3. The J gene is TRDJ1, the V gene TRDV1; either TRDD2 or TRDD3 may fit D (7 bases each). The CDR3 loop spans 16 amino acids. In germline, CDR1 is TSWWSYY, CDR2 QGS. Here the CDR3 DNA reads TGTGCTCTGGGGGCATTCCTACTGGGGCCTACGGATAAACTCATCTTT. This sequence encodes CALGAFLLGPTDKLIF.